Listed here is a single T cell receptor (beta chain). Its antigen is still unknown. The input lacks base qualities; no much larger clone sits a single base away. The germline V and J ends show losses of 8 bases and 7 bases respectively, and no gene match explains 10 bases of the junction. CDR1 and CDR2 are drawn from the germline V gene (reference sequence): SGHKS, YYEKEE. The CDR3 runs 13 amino acids, cysteine and phenylalanine included. Only CDR3 DNA is held: 39 bases, read in frame from base 1. The sample comes from a study of tumor and adjacent non-tumor tissue in lung cancer (dated by TCRdb to the late 2010s). The study in broad terms: Patients with adenocarcinoma (12), squamous cell carcinoma (2) and small cell lung cancer (1) were included in the cohort. For each patient, one tumor sample and one normal lung sample were taken, giving around 31 paired specimens that underwent TCRbeta CDR3 sequencing. Using bulk TCRbeta repertoires from under 18 lung cancer patients, the study set lung tumor tissue side by side with matched distant non-tumor lung tissue. Among the roughly 15 patients, ages ranged from about 31 to 80 years, about 10 were men and 5 were women, and disease was TNM stage I to III. In total, sequencing yielded 125,075,908 productive TCRbeta reads, which works out to an average of about 4.17 million reads per sample.

RNA was extracted from bulk unsorted tissue and checked for quality with a NanoDrop ND-1000 and an Agilent 2100. All donors had newly diagnosed lung cancer, had not received prior chemotherapy, and were admitted for thoracic surgery in China between August and November 2014. Patients with previous radiotherapy or chemotherapy, or with another concurrent cancer, were excluded from the study. Pieces of surgical tissue measuring about 1-2.1 cm3 were kept in RNAlater solution and held at -80 degrees C until needed. Summary of the overall study and its limitations: The top 100 clones made up a significantly larger cumulative share of the repertoire in normal lung than in tumor tissue. The methods do not name the sequencing platform or mention unique molecular identifiers. Because peripheral blood was not sequenced, the blood TCRbeta repertoires of the lung cancer patients in the study went unexamined. TCR diversity was significantly higher in younger patients, and greater tumor TCR diversity was associated with shorter overall survival and shorter disease-free survival. Tumor tissue showed significantly higher TCR diversity (inverse Simpson) than normal lung tissue, at around 450 vs 150 (P = 0.0075, Mann-Whitney U test). The cohort had only around 14 patients, and the authors noted that larger samples and more detailed clinical data are needed.

Library construction relied on multiplex PCR. TCRdb shows the sequencer as Illumina HiSeq 2500. TCRbeta libraries were built by three rounds of nested PCR using primers (Table S4), following protocols modified from ARM-PCR. Before sequencing, PCR products of 200-500 bp were cut from the gel and purified using the QIAquick gel extraction kit. Under the source paper's analysis protocol: Trimmomatic was used to clean the reads, FLASH was used to merge the reads into complete CDR3 sequences, and MiTCR was used to assign the reads to V(D)J germline segments. VDJtools was used to compute clonal diversity as the inverse Simpson's index. Productive reads were defined as in-frame sequences without a premature stop codon. The raw public reads went through TCRdb reprocessing: fastp at Q25, MiXCR clone calling, in-frame beta chains kept. Merged by CDR3 protein, the rows form single entries marked with the most common genes and DNA. The V and J calls were determined by TCRdb, not by the authors. This sample lists tens of thousands of distinct CDR3 sequences; roughly 56% were detected once. The ten top clones hold around 20% of the sample.

The source of this sequence is a man between 45 and 60 years old with non-small cell lung cancer. Sequencing input: lung tumor tissue. The rearrangement combines TRBV5-5 with TRBJ1-1; 8 nucleotides in the junction match TRBD1. At the DNA level, the sequence is TGTGCCAGGCAAGGACAGGGATGGATTGAAGCTTTCTTT. This translates into CARQGQGWIEAFF.